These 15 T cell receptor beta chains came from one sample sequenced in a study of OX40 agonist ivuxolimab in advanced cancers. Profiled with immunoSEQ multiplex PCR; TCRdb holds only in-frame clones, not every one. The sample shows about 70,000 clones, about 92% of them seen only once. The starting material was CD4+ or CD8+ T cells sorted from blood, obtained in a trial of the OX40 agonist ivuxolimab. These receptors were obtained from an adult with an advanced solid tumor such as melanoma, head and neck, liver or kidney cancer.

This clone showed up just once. The CDR3 DNA follows: TGTGCCACCAGCAGGACAGGGATAGGGACGAAGGGGACCGGGGAGCTGTTTTTT. Its protein is CATSRTGIGTKGTGELFF. The chain is built from TRBV15 and TRBJ2-2; 7 nucleotides agree with TRBD1. Germline V gives CDR1 LNHNV, CDR2 YYDKDF (reference sequence). The CDR3 runs to 18 residues. J lost 5 bases, V lost 3 bases, and 15 bases had no gene match.

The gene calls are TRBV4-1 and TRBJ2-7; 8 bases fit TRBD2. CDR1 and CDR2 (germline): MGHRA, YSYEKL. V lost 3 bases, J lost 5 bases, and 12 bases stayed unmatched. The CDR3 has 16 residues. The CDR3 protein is CASSHPSGGRENEQYF. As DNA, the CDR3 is TGCGCCAGCAGCCACCCTTCGGGAGGGAGGGAGAACGAGCAGTACTTC.

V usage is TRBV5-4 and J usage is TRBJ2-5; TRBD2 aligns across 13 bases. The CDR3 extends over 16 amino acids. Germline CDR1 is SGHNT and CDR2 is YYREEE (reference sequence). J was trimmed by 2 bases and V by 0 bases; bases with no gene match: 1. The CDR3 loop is CASSLALAGGQETQYF. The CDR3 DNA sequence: TGTGCCAGCAGCTTGGCACTAGCGGGAGGGCAAGAGACCCAGTACTTC.

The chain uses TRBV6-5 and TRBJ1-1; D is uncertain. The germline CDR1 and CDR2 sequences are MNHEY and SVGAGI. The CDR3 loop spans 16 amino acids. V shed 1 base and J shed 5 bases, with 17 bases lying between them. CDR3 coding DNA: TGTGCCAGCAGTTACTGGGGTCGAAGGGAATTGACTGAAGCTTTCTTT. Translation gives CASSYWGRRELTEAFF.

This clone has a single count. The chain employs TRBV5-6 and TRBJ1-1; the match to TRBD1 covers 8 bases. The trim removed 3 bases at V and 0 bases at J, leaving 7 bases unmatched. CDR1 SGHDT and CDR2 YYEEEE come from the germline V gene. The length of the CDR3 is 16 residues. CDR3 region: CASSSRGRLMNTEAFF. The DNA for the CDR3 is TGTGCCAGCAGCTCCAGGGGGCGGCTAATGAACACTGAAGCTTTCTTT.

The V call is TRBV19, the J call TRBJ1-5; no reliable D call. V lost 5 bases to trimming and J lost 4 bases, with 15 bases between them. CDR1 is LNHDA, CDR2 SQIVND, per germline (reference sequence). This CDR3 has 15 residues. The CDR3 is CASSPQPSPNQPQHF. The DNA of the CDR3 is TGTGCCAGTAGTCCTCAGCCCAGCCCGAATCAGCCCCAGCATTTT.

The CDR3 loop reads CASNGGGGRTNEQFF. The CDR3 coding sequence is TGTGCCAGCAATGGGGGAGGCGGTCGTACGAATGAGCAGTTCTTC. This chain connects TRBV9 to TRBJ2-1; D perhaps matches TRBD2 (6 bases). V was shortened by 6 bases and J by 7 bases, with 20 bases between the two germline ends. Per the germline V gene, CDR1 is SGDLS and CDR2 is YYNGEE. The CDR3 loop spans 15 amino acids. The variable domain in full, with the rest retrieved from reference TRBV9 and TRBJ2-1, is DSGVTQTPKHLITATGQRVTLRCSPRSGDLSVYWYQQSLDQGLQFLIQYYNGEERAKGNILERFSAQQFPDLHSELNLSSLELGDSALYFCASNGGGGRTNEQFFGPGTRLTVL.

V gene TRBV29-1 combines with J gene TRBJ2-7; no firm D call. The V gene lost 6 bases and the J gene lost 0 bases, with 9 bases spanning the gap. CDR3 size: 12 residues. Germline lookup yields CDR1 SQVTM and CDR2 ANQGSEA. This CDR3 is CSVSYSSYEQYF. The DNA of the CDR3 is TGCAGCGTATCATACTCCTCCTACGAGCAGTACTTC.

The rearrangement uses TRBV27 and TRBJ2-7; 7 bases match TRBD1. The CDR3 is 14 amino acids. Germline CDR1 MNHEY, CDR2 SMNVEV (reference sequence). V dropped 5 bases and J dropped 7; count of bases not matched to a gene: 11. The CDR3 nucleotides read TGTGCCAGCAGTAGGGACAGTCAGATTGGGGAGCAGTACTTC. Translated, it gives CASSRDSQIGEQYF.

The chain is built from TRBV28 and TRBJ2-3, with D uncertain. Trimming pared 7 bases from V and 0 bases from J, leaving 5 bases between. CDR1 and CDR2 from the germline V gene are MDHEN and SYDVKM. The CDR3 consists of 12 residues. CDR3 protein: CASKRSTDTQYF. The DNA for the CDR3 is TGTGCCAGCAAGAGGAGCACAGATACGCAGTATTTT.

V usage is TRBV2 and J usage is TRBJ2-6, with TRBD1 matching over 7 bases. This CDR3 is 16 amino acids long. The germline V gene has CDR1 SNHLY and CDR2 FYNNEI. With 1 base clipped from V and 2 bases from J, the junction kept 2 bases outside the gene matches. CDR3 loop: CASSEEGAAGANVLTF. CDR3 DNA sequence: TGTGCCAGCAGTGAAGAGGGGGCCGCTGGGGCCAACGTCCTGACTTTC.

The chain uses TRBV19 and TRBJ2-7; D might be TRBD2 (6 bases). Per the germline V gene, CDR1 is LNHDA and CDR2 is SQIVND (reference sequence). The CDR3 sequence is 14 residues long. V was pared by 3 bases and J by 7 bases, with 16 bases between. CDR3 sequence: CASSIGEWGEEQYF. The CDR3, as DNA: TGTGCCAGTAGTATCGGGGAGTGGGGGGAAGAGCAGTACTTC.

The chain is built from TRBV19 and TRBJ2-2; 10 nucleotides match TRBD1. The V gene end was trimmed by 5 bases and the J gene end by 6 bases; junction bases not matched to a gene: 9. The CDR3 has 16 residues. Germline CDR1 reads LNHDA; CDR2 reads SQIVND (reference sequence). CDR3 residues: CASSHPGTGDAGELFF. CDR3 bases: TGTGCCAGTAGTCACCCCGGGACAGGGGACGCCGGGGAGCTGTTTTTT.

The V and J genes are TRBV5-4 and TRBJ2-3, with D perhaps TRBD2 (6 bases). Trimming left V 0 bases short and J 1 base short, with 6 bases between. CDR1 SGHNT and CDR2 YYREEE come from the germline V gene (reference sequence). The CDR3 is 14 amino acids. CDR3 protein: CASSLGGGTDTQYF. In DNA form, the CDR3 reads TGTGCCAGCAGCTTGGGGGGGGGCACAGATACGCAGTATTTT.

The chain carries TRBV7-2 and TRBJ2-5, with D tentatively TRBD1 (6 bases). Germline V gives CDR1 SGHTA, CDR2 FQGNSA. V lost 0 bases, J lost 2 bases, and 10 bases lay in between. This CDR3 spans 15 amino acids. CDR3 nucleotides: TGTGCCAGCAGCTTAGCAGGGACACTACAAGAGACCCAGTACTTC. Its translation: CASSLAGTLQETQYF.